Shown below are 20 T cell receptor beta chains from a single sample sequenced in a study of cytomegalovirus exposure and HLA in healthy donors. Vbeta (60) and Jbeta (13) primers were used in the PCR. Data came from immunoSEQ multiplex PCR; TCRdb stores just in-frame clones and leaves some out. The sample includes approximately 140,000 clones, roughly four fifths seen only once; the top ten take roughly 3.2%. Material for sequencing was PBMCs. The receptor source for this set is a man between 18 and 35 years old in good health and CMV-seropositive.

This clone was seen more than once but under ten times. The V and J genes are TRBV27 and TRBJ1-5; the D gene is possibly TRBD1 (6 bases). The CDR3 totals 13 residues. Trimming shortened V by 5 bases and J by 7 bases, and 12 bases separated the two germline ends. Germline CDR1 MNHEY, CDR2 SMNVEV (reference sequence). The CDR3 nucleotides are TGTGCCAGCAGTCGCCAGGGGCGGCAGCCCCAGCATTTT. Encoded protein: CASSRQGRQPQHF.

V gene TRBV9 combines with J gene TRBJ2-7; 9 positions match TRBD2. Trimming cost V 0 bases and J 5 bases; bases outside gene matches: 9. CDR1 SGDLS and CDR2 YYNGEE come from the germline V gene. CDR3 size: 16 residues. CDR3 sequence (DNA): TGTGCCAGCAGCGTAGAGGGCCGGGCTAGCGGGAACGAGCAGTACTTC. This sequence encodes CASSVEGRASGNEQYF. Supplemented by reference TRBV9 and TRBJ2-7, the full variable domain reads DSGVTQTPKHLITATGQRVTLRCSPRSGDLSVYWYQQSLDQGLQFLIQYYNGEERAKGNILERFSAQQFPDLHSELNLSSLELGDSALYFCASSVEGRASGNEQYFGPGTRLTVT.

The CDR3 DNA reads as TGTGCCAGCAGCTTAGGTCCAGGTTTATTTGATGGCTACACCTTC. Protein product: CASSLGPGLFDGYTF. This sequence joins TRBV11-2 and TRBJ1-2, with D hard to call. V was cut by 1 base and J by 6 bases, with 15 bases left in between. CDR1 is SGHAT and CDR2 is FQNNGV in the germline V gene. The CDR3 has 15 amino acids.

This clone is a singleton in its sample. V is TRBV5-1 and J is TRBJ1-2; D unresolved. Germline V gene lookup returns CDR1 SGHRS and CDR2 YFSETQ. V lost 4 bases, J lost 14 bases, and 18 bases lay in between. The CDR3 totals 12 residues. CDR3 residues: CASSQSRGLETF. The CDR3 nucleotides read TGCGCCAGCAGCCAGTCTCGGGGTTTGGAGACCTTC.

As concerns this clone: Relative to the germline gene, one junction end is altered; a read error may explain this. The V and J genes are TRBV5-1 and TRBJ1-1; D unresolved. The CDR3 extends over 10 amino acids. The germline V gene has CDR1 SGHRS and CDR2 YFSETQ. DNA of the CDR3: TGCGCCAGCAGTTCCAGCGATCGTATCTTT. It specifies CASSSSDRIF.

The sample holds a few counts of this clone. The rearrangement links TRBV7-8 to TRBJ2-1, with 9 nucleotides matching TRBD2. Germline CDR1 and CDR2: SGHVS and FQNEAQ. Losses at the gene ends were 1 base for V and 10 bases for J; bases not matched to a gene: 5. The CDR3 length is 14 residues. Here the CDR3 DNA reads TGTGCCAGCAGCTTAGAACTAGCGGGTAGGGAGCAGTTCTTC. Its translation: CASSLELAGREQFF.

The chain uses TRBV11-3 and TRBJ2-7; 7 nucleotides align to TRBD1. V gave up 4 bases and J gave up 2 bases; unmatched junction bases: 5. The V gene's germline CDR1 is SGHNT and CDR2 YENEEA. There are 14 residues in the CDR3. The CDR3 region is CASSSATGPYEQYF. CDR3 nucleotide sequence: TGTGCCAGCAGCTCCGCGACAGGGCCCTACGAGCAGTACTTC.

CDR3 coding DNA: TGCGCCAGCAGCTGGGGACAGGGAAACACTGAAGCTTTCTTT. Amino acids: CASSWGQGNTEAFF. V usage is TRBV5-1 and J usage is TRBJ1-1; 9 nucleotides match TRBD1. This CDR3 is 14 amino acids long. Germline-derived CDR1 and CDR2 are SGHRS and YFSETQ. V dropped 3 bases and J dropped 2; count of bases not matched to a gene: 2.

As concerns this clone: One junction end disagrees with the germline gene, perhaps due to a read error. This sequence joins TRBV27 and TRBJ2-7, with 8 bases identical to TRBD1. The germline V gene has CDR1 MNHEY and CDR2 SMNVEV (reference sequence). This CDR3 region has 11 residues. In DNA, the CDR3 is TGTGCCAGCAGGTCAGGGGGCGAGGAGTACTTC. Protein: CASRSGGEEYF.

This chain uses TRBV29-1 with TRBJ2-4; 8 bases agree with TRBD1. This CDR3 has 17 residues. V dropped 4 bases and J dropped 2; count of bases not matched to a gene: 13. From germline, CDR1 is SQVTM and CDR2 ANQGSEA. The CDR3 region has the DNA TGCAGCGTTGCGACCAGCAGCGACAGGGGATCCAAAAACATTCAGTACTTC. Residues: CSVATSSDRGSKNIQYF.

In this sample, this clone turned up a few times. The V gene is TRBV4-1, the J gene TRBJ2-3; a weak D match, TRBD2 (6 bases). The V end lost 1 base, the J end lost 5 bases, and 16 bases lay between the germline ends. The CDR3 contains 16 residues. Germline V CDR1 and CDR2: MGHRA, YSYEKL. The CDR3 loop reads CASSQGLAGWGDTQYF. CDR3 DNA: TGCGCCAGCAGCCAAGGGTTGGCGGGATGGGGAGATACGCAGTATTTT.

The chain combines TRBV29-1 with TRBJ2-3, with 13 bases aligning to TRBD2. V shed 6 bases, J shed 3 bases, and the junction held 12 bases outside the gene matches. Germline CDR1 and CDR2: SQVTM and ANQGSEA. The CDR3 has 17 residues. CDR3 DNA: TGCAGCGTAGACGGGACTAGCGGGATTGTGAGAACAGATACGCAGTATTTT. Translating gives CSVDGTSGIVRTDTQYF.

The gene calls are TRBV27 and TRBJ1-5; possible D gene TRBD1, 6 bases. The germline CDR1 and CDR2 sequences are MNHEY and SMNVEV (reference sequence). The V end lost 4 bases, the J end lost 0 bases, and 10 bases lay between the germline ends. The CDR3 is made up of 15 amino acids. Here the CDR3 reads CASSYQGSSNQPQHF. The CDR3 coding sequence is TGTGCCAGCAGTTATCAGGGGTCTAGCAATCAGCCCCAGCATTTT.

CDR3 loop: CASTSYREGTEAFF. The CDR3 nucleotides read TGTGCCAGCACCTCTTACAGGGAGGGCACTGAAGCTTTCTTT. The J gene is TRBJ1-1, the V gene TRBV14, with D perhaps matching TRBD1 (6 bases). Trimming took off 7 bases at V and 4 bases at J, with 16 bases between the two ends. The CDR3 runs to 14 residues. From germline, CDR1 is SGHDN and CDR2 FVKESK.

The rearrangement links TRBV19 to TRBJ1-5; D may be TRBD1 (5 bases). The CDR3 runs to 15 residues. The germline gives CDR1 LNHDA, CDR2 SQIVND (reference sequence). V lost 1 base to trimming and J lost 2 bases, with 9 bases between them. CDR3 nucleotides: TGTGCCAGTAGTATAGGGGGGGGAGGCAATCAGCCCCAGCATTTT. Its protein product is CASSIGGGGNQPQHF.

This chain connects TRBV6-5 to TRBJ2-7, with 9 nucleotides matching TRBD1. This CDR3 contains 14 residues. Germline CDR1 reads MNHEY; CDR2 reads SVGAGI. V trimming: 7 bases; J trimming: 7 bases; junction bases outside the gene matches: 11. CDR3 residues: CASKPPGQGGEQYF. CDR3 sequence (DNA): TGTGCCAGCAAACCCCCGGGACAGGGAGGTGAGCAGTACTTC.

The rearrangement joins TRBV28 to TRBJ2-1; TRBD2 agrees at 9 bases. After removal of 5 bases from V and 7 bases from J, the junction contained 15 bases not matched to a gene. CDR3 length: 17 amino acids. CDR1 is MDHEN, CDR2 SYDVKM, per germline. This CDR3 reads CASSPHGGRAPLNEQFF. CDR3 bases: TGTGCCAGCAGTCCCCATGGCGGGAGGGCCCCATTGAATGAGCAGTTCTTC. Full variable domain (missing parts from reference TRBV28 and TRBJ2-1): DVKVTQSSRYLVKRTGEKVFLECVQDMDHENMFWYRQDPGLGLRLIYFSYDVKMKEKGDIPEGYSVSREKKERFSLILESASTNQTSMYLCASSPHGGRAPLNEQFFGPGTRLTVL.

The chain employs TRBV7-8 and TRBJ2-7, with a weak D call TRBD2 (6 bases). This CDR3 spans 15 amino acids. V lost 1 base, J lost 4 bases, and 14 bases lay in between. Germline V CDR1 and CDR2: SGHVS, FQNEAQ. CDR3 protein: CASSLGGDAGYEQYF. In DNA, the CDR3 is TGTGCCAGCAGCTTAGGTGGGGATGCGGGGTACGAGCAGTACTTC.

The rearrangement uses TRBV2 and TRBJ1-1; D ambiguous. Trimming stripped 5 bases from V and 0 bases from J, with 13 bases between. The CDR3 length is 15 residues. Germline V gene sequence: CDR1 SNHLY, CDR2 FYNNEI. The CDR3 DNA follows: TGTGCCAGCAGTATAGCAGCCTTACTGAACACTGAAGCTTTCTTT. It encodes CASSIAALLNTEAFF.

The chain joins TRBV29-1 to TRBJ2-7; 7 bases are a match to TRBD2. This CDR3 comprises 12 residues. J was trimmed by 4 bases and V by 2 bases; bases with no gene match: 2. CDR1 SQVTM and CDR2 ANQGSEA come from the germline V gene. The CDR3 coding sequence is TGCAGCGTTGAAATGCGGGGGTACGAGCAGTACTTC. Its protein is CSVEMRGYEQYF.